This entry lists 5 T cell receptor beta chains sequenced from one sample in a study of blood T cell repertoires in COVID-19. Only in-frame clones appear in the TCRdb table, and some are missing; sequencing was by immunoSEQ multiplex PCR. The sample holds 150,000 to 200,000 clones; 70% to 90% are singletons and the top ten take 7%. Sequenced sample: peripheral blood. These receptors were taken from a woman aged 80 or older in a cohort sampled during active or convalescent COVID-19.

The CDR3 region is CASRYSAYEQYF. In DNA, the CDR3 is TGTGCCAGCAGATATAGCGCCTACGAGCAGTACTTC. The V and J genes are TRBV28 and TRBJ2-7; D possibly corresponds to TRBD2 (5 bases). The CDR3 spans 12 residues. V was cut by 6 bases and J by 2 bases, with 8 bases left in between. CDR1 is MDHEN and CDR2 is SYDVKM in the germline V gene.

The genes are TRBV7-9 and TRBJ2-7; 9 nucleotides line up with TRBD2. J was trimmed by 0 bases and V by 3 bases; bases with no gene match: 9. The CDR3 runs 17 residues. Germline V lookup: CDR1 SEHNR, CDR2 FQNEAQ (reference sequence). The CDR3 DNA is TGTGCCAGCAGCTTCCGGCGGGGGGGGACACCCTCCTACGAGCAGTACGTC. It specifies CASSFRRGGTPSYEQYV.

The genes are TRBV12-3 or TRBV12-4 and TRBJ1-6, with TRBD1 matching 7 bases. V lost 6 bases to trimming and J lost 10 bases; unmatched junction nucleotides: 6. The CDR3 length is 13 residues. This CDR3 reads CASSHRQGSPLHF. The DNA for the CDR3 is TGTGCCAGCAGCCACCGACAGGGATCACCCCTCCACTTT.

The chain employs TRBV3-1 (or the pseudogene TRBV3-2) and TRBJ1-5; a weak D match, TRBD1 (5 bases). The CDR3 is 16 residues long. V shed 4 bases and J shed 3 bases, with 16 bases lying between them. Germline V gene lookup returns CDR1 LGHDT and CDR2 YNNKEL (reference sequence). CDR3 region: CASSPGVWSDNQPQHF. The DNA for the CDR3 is TGTGCCAGCAGCCCGGGGGTATGGAGTGACAATCAGCCCCAGCATTTT.

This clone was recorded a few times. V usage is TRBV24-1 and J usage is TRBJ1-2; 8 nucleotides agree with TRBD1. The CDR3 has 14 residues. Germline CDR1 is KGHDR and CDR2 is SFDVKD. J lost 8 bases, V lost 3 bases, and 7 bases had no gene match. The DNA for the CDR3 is TGTGCCACCAGTGATCCTCAGGGGGCTGGGGGCTACACCTTC. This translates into CATSDPQGAGGYTF.